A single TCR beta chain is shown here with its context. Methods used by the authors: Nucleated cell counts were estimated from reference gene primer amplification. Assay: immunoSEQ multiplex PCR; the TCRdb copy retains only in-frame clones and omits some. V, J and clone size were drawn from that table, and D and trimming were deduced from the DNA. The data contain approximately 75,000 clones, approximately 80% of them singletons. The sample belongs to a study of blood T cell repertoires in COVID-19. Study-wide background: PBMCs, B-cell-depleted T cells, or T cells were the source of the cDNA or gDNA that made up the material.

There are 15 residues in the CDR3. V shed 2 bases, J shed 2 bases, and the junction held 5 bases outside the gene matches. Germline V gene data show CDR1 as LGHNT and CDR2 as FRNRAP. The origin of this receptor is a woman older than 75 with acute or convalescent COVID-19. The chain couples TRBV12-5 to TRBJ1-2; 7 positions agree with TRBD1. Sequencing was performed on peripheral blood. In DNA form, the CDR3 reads TGTGCTAGTGGTTTGTTGGCAGGGGGAAACTATGGCTACACCTTC. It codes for CASGLLAGGNYGYTF.